Below, 24 T cell receptor beta chains from the same sample are listed, as sequenced in a study of blood T cell repertoires in COVID-19. Sequencing used immunoSEQ multiplex PCR; TCRdb keeps in-frame clones, though not all of them. This table holds almost 500,000 clones, around nine tenths found once. The sample taken for sequencing was PBMCs or T cells enriched from blood (not recorded which). Receptors were obtained from an older woman who had recovered from COVID-19.

The V gene is TRBV30, the J gene TRBJ2-2; 7 nucleotides match TRBD1. The CDR3 runs to 14 residues. The J segment lost 6 bases and the V segment lost 0 bases, leaving 4 bases of the junction unmatched. CDR1 and CDR2 (germline): GTSNPN, SVGIG (reference sequence). In nucleotides, the CDR3 is TGTGCCTGGAGTGTAGCAGGGGGTCCCGGGGAGCTGTTTTTT. It encodes CAWSVAGGPGELFF.

The rearrangement joins TRBV12-3 or TRBV12-4 to TRBJ1-2; D possibly corresponds to TRBD1 (6 bases). Trimming left V 5 bases short and J 3 bases short, with 10 bases between. The length of the CDR3 is 13 residues. The CDR3 protein is CASSGRGYYGYTF. The DNA of the CDR3 is TGTGCCAGCAGTGGTAGGGGGTACTATGGCTACACCTTC.

In this sample, this clone turned up once. V is TRBV7-6 and J is TRBJ2-7, with D possibly TRBD1 on 5 matching bases. The CDR3 spans 14 residues. The germline V and J ends were trimmed by 1 base and 6 bases, with 13 bases remaining between them. Germline V gene sequence: CDR1 SGHVS, CDR2 FNYEAQ. The CDR3 here is CASSLVIWGGEQYV. CDR3 bases: TGTGCCAGCAGCTTAGTGATCTGGGGCGGCGAGCAGTACGTC.

The chain uses TRBV11-2 and TRBJ2-2; perhaps TRBD2 as D (6 bases). CDR3 length equals 14 residues. In germline, CDR1 is SGHAT, CDR2 FQNNGV. Trimming removed 1 base at V and 6 bases at J, with 9 bases between. This chain's CDR3 is CASSLAWGAGELFF. CDR3 coding DNA: TGTGCCAGCAGCTTAGCATGGGGGGCCGGGGAGCTGTTTTTT.

This clone was detected only a few times. The V and J genes are TRBV2 and TRBJ1-4; TRBD1 matches at 8 bases. The germline V gene has CDR1 SNHLY and CDR2 FYNNEI. The ends lost 3 bases at V and 6 bases at J; junction bases unmatched: 6. The CDR3 extends over 15 amino acids. CDR3 DNA: TGTGCCAGCAGTGAGACAGGGGTGTCTGATGAAAAACTGTTTTTT. Its translation is CASSETGVSDEKLFF.

The rearrangement uses TRBV5-1 and TRBJ2-1; 8 nucleotides align to TRBD1. Trimming cost V 2 bases and J 6 bases; bases outside gene matches: 13. CDR3 length: 17 amino acids. CDR1 and CDR2 from the germline V gene are SGHRS and YFSETQ. The CDR3 bases are TGCGCCAGCAGCTTTGATGACGGACAGGGAGGCGGCAATGAGCAGTTCTTC. This gives the protein CASSFDDGQGGGNEQFF.

The chain joins TRBV5-1 to TRBJ2-3, with TRBD2 matching over 12 bases. The CDR3 covers 15 residues. Unmatched junction bases numbered 8, after V lost 3 bases and J lost 9 bases. Germline assignment: CDR1 SGHRS and CDR2 YFSETQ. The CDR3 region is CASSSSSGGAETQYF. The CDR3, as DNA: TGCGCCAGCAGCTCTTCTAGCGGGGGGGCCGAAACGCAGTATTTT.

This clone was found a few times. J is TRBJ2-5 and V is TRBV5-1; the match to TRBD1 covers 7 bases. Germline V gene lookup returns CDR1 SGHRS and CDR2 YFSETQ. The V segment lost 5 bases and the J segment 5 bases; nucleotides outside the gene matches: 15. The CDR3 extends over 16 amino acids. This CDR3 is CASRGDLGGFYETQYF. The DNA of the CDR3 is TGCGCCAGCAGGGGAGACCTAGGGGGCTTCTATGAGACCCAGTACTTC.

This CDR3 reads CASSLTSADTQYF. CDR3 DNA: TGCGCCAGCAGCTTGACTAGCGCGGATACGCAGTATTTT. V and J are TRBV5-1 and TRBJ2-3, with TRBD2 matching 7 bases. Germline V gives CDR1 SGHRS, CDR2 YFSETQ. V was clipped by 1 base and J by 6 bases; unmatched bases: 2. The CDR3 is 13 amino acids.

The V gene is TRBV29-1, the J gene TRBJ1-2; maybe TRBD1 (6 bases). Trimming took off 3 bases at V and 2 bases at J, with 13 bases between the two ends. Germline CDR1 is SQVTM and CDR2 is ANQGSEA. The CDR3 is made up of 14 amino acids. The CDR3 DNA is TGCAGCGTTGAGGGGCAGGGGAGAAACTATGGCTACACCTTC. As protein: CSVEGQGRNYGYTF.

The chain links TRBV2 to TRBJ1-6; 9 positions match TRBD1. Germline V gene data show CDR1 as SNHLY and CDR2 as FYNNEI. The CDR3 contains 15 residues. Trimming took 4 bases from V and 10 from J; bases not matched to a gene: 8. CDR3 sequence reads: CASSGGGQGGSPLHF. The CDR3 nucleotides read TGTGCCAGCAGTGGGGGGGGACAGGGAGGATCACCCCTCCACTTT.

The V call is TRBV29-1, the J call TRBJ1-2; weak D call: TRBD1 (5 bases). The germline V gene encodes CDR1 SQVTM and CDR2 ANQGSEA. The CDR3 consists of 13 residues. V lost 6 bases to trimming and J lost 2 bases, with 13 bases between them. CDR3 in amino acids: CSVQAKENYGYTF. Here the CDR3 DNA reads TGCAGCGTACAGGCGAAGGAAAACTATGGCTACACCTTC.

J is TRBJ2-1 and V is TRBV18, with TRBD1 matching 9 bases. Germline trimming cut 3 bases from V and 2 bases from J; bases unmatched to any gene: 2. The CDR3 extends over 15 amino acids. Germline lookup yields CDR1 KGHSH and CDR2 LQKENI. CDR3 sequence (DNA): TGTGCCAGCTCACCCGACAGGGGGGCCTACAATGAGCAGTTCTTC. Translation gives CASSPDRGAYNEQFF. Full variable domain (missing parts from reference TRBV18 and TRBJ2-1): NAGVMQNPRHLVRRRGQEARLRCSPMKGHSHVYWYRQLPEEGLKFMVYLQKENIIDESGMPKERFSAEFPKEGPSILRIQQVVRGDSAAYFCASSPDRGAYNEQFFGPGTRLTVL.

The rearrangement links TRBV19 to TRBJ2-3; 9 nucleotides line up with TRBD2. Trimming cost V 6 bases and J 3 bases; bases outside gene matches: 4. CDR1 and CDR2 from the germline V gene are LNHDA and SQIVND (reference sequence). The CDR3 sequence is 14 residues long. The DNA for the CDR3 is TGTGCCAGTAGGAAAAGCGGGGGGACAGATACGCAGTATTTT. Translation: CASRKSGGTDTQYF.

This chain links TRBV19 with TRBJ1-2; a weak D match, TRBD1 (5 bases). Germline values: CDR1 LNHDA, CDR2 SQIVND (reference sequence). V was trimmed by 2 bases and J by 8 bases, leaving 21 bases between them. There are 16 residues in the CDR3. Written as DNA, the CDR3 is TGTGCCAGTAGTATAAGCCGAAGTTATCCTCAGGGAGGCTACACCTTC. As protein: CASSISRSYPQGGYTF. Together with reference TRBV19 and TRBJ1-2, the CDR3 gives the full variable domain: DGGITQSPKYLFRKEGQNVTLSCEQNLNHDAMYWYRQDPGQGLRLIYYSQIVNDFQKGDIAEGYSVSREKKESFPLTVTSAQKNPTAFYLCASSISRSYPQGGYTFGSGTRLTVV.

Comment on this clone: Different DNA sequences within this sample yield the same CDR3. V is TRBV24-1 and J is TRBJ2-1; weak D call: TRBD2 (6 bases). The CDR3 is 16 amino acids. V lost 2 bases to trimming and J lost 0 bases, with 10 bases between them. Per the germline V gene, CDR1 is KGHDR and CDR2 is SFDVKD. For the CDR3, the DNA is TGTGCCACCAGTGATTCTGGGGGGAGCTCCTACAATGAGCAGTTCTTC. Its translation: CATSDSGGSSYNEQFF.

The chain combines TRBV7-2 with TRBJ2-5; possibly TRBD2 for D (5 bases). The CDR3 has 16 residues. CDR1 and CDR2 (germline): SGHTA, FQGNSA. V was pared by 5 bases and J by 5 bases, with 21 bases between. CDR3 protein: CASSPSSTRGWETQYF. CDR3 nucleotide sequence: TGTGCCAGCAGCCCTTCTAGCACCAGAGGGTGGGAGACCCAGTACTTC. Complete variable domain (other parts from reference TRBV7-2 and TRBJ2-5): GAGVSQSPSNKVTEKGKDVELRCDPISGHTALYWYRQSLGQGLEFLIYFQGNSAPDKSGLPSDRFSAERTGGSVSTLTIQRTQQEDSAVYLCASSPSSTRGWETQYFGPGTRLLVL.

V usage is TRBV5-1 and J usage is TRBJ2-3; 7 nucleotides match TRBD2. Germline trimming cut 4 bases from V and 2 bases from J; bases unmatched to any gene: 4. CDR1 SGHRS and CDR2 YFSETQ come from the germline V gene. The CDR3 length is 14 residues. The DNA of the CDR3 is TGCGCCAGCAGCGGAGCGGGGTCCACAGATACGCAGTATTTT. This encodes CASSGAGSTDTQYF.

This sequence joins TRBV30 and TRBJ2-1; D is unresolved. V was pared by 2 bases and J by 2 bases, with 13 bases between. From germline, CDR1 is GTSNPN and CDR2 SVGIG (reference sequence). The CDR3 consists of 15 residues. The CDR3 DNA reads TGTGCCTGGAGTTTTTACGGTTTCACCTACAATGAGCAGTTCTTC. Its translation: CAWSFYGFTYNEQFF. Based on the CDR3 plus reference TRBV30 and TRBJ2-1, the full variable domain is SQTIHQWPATLVQPVGSPLSLECTVEGTSNPNLYWYRQAAGRGLQLLFYSVGIGQISSEVPQNLSASRPQDRQFILSSKKLLLSDSGFYLCAWSFYGFTYNEQFFGPGTRLTVL.

This chain connects TRBV7-2 to TRBJ2-5; 11 bases line up with TRBD2. Germline V gene sequence: CDR1 SGHTA, CDR2 FQGNSA. V trimming: 2 bases; J trimming: 5 bases; junction bases outside the gene matches: 4. This CDR3 contains 15 residues. CDR3 sequence reads: CASSLNSGGVETQYF. The DNA for the CDR3 is TGTGCCAGCAGCTTAAATAGCGGGGGGGTGGAGACCCAGTACTTC.

The V and J genes are TRBV14 and TRBJ2-7; the D gene is possibly TRBD2 (7 bases). The CDR3 consists of 15 residues. Trimming took off 3 bases at V and 2 bases at J, with 14 bases between the two ends. Germline V gene sequence: CDR1 SGHDN, CDR2 FVKESK. The CDR3 DNA is TGTGCCAGCAGCCATTACGCGGGGGCCCCCTACGAGCAGTACTTC. As protein: CASSHYAGAPYEQYF.

The gene calls are TRBV13 and TRBJ1-2, with TRBD1 matching 8 bases. The CDR3 is 13 residues long. J lost 6 bases, V lost 2 bases, and 2 bases had no gene match. In germline, CDR1 is PRHDT, CDR2 FYEKMQ (reference sequence). In nucleotides, the CDR3 is TGTGCCAGCAGCTTAAACAGGGGGAATGGCTACACCTTC. Protein product: CASSLNRGNGYTF.

The chain has TRBV27 and TRBJ2-2, with TRBD1 matching over 7 bases. Trimming at V came to 2 bases and at J to 0 bases, leaving 12 bases not matched to a gene. The germline gives CDR1 MNHEY, CDR2 SMNVEV (reference sequence). The CDR3 is 19 residues long. Here the CDR3 reads CASSLGPLLTGTNTGELFF. DNA for the CDR3: TGTGCCAGCAGTTTAGGCCCCCTACTGACAGGGACGAACACCGGGGAGCTGTTTTTT.

The chain uses TRBV9 and TRBJ1-5; D might be TRBD1 (5 bases). V dropped 3 bases and J dropped 4 bases, with 11 bases sitting between them. The CDR3 extends over 14 amino acids. CDR1 and CDR2 from the germline V gene are SGDLS and YYNGEE. The CDR3 protein is CASSEGGGNQPQHF. CDR3 coding DNA: TGTGCCAGCAGCGAGGGCGGGGGAAATCAGCCCCAGCATTTT.